This record looks at one TCR beta chain sequence and its context. The antigen remains undetermined. The sample comes from a study of read filtering for tumor transcriptome and immune sequencing. Study results and limitations: Correlation between methods rose after single-read clonotypes were removed.

CDR1 and CDR2 (germline): SGDLS, YYNGEE. The V and J ends lost 2 bases and 4 bases respectively, with 7 bases between them. The CDR3 extends over 13 amino acids. From 400 to 450 ng of RNA, a library with molecular barcoded alpha/delta and beta/gamma adaptors was made. TCRdb re-called the reads through MiXCR, storing one row per CDR3 protein. The sample has 75,000 to 95,000 distinct CDR3 sequences, 9% to 15% seen once. Material: a population of CD138-negative cells sorted from bone marrow. The sequence was collected from a donor at least 40 years old with multiple myeloma. V usage is TRBV9 and J usage is TRBJ1-3, with D unclear. CDR3 loop: CASSVSDGNTIYF. In nucleotides, the CDR3 is TGTGCCAGCAGCGTTTCTGACGGAAACACCATATATTTT.